This T cell receptor beta chain was observed in a study of tumor-infiltrating lymphocytes in primary liver carcinoma. The wider study: Tumors were staged T1-T3 N0M0 and measured about 4 to 11 cm across.

Points from the study as a whole: Lesser overlap characterized tumor-adjacent and tumor-blood pairs relative to tumor region pairs. A significantly higher top-250-clone fraction was found in tumors than in blood (p = 0.039).

Priming with a constant-region primer yielded TCR beta cDNA from approximately 500 ng total RNA. Amplification in three nested multiplex PCR rounds with slightly modified ARM-PCR gave rise to TCR beta libraries. Both of the initial two PCR rounds ran for approximately 10 cycles and employed TRBV1-TRBV30 forward primers alongside a C-beta reverse primer. TCRdb re-called the multiplex PCR reads with MiXCR, one entry per CDR3 protein. The table shows 45,000 to 65,000 distinct CDR3 sequences, with around 73% occurring only once. The tissue used was unsorted bulk material of about 19-34 mg. RNA and DNA were co-extracted from it with the AllPrep DNA/RNA mini kit. Resection treated the patients' primary liver carcinoma. Concerning this clonotype itself: Its antigen is unidentified. One end of the junction is discordant with germline, which a read error may explain.

The CDR3 spans 14 residues. The V gene's germline CDR1 is SGHNT and CDR2 YYREEE (reference sequence). V gene TRBV5-4 combines with J gene TRBJ2-5; D might be TRBD1 or TRBD2, each matching 5 bases. The sample consisted of liver tumor tissue from sampling region 5. Sample subset: tumor region T5, tumor centre. The sequence was obtained from a man in his forties or fifties with primary liver carcinoma and hepatitis B virus infection. In DNA form, the CDR3 reads TGTGCCAACAGCACGGCTGGGGGTCAAGAGACCCAGTACTTC. Protein sequence: CANSTAGGQETQYF.